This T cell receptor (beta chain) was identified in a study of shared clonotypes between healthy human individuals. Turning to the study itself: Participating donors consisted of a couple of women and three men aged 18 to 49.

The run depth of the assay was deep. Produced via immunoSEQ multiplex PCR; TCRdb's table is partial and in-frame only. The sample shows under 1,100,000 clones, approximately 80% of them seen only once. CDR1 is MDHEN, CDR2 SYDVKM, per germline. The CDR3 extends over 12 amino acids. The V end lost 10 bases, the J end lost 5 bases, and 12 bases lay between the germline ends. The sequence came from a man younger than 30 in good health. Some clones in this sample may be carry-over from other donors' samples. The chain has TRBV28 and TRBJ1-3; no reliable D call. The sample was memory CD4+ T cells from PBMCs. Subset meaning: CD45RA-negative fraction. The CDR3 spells CATDENRNTIYF. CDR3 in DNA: TGTGCCACCGACGAAAATCGAAACACCATATATTTT.